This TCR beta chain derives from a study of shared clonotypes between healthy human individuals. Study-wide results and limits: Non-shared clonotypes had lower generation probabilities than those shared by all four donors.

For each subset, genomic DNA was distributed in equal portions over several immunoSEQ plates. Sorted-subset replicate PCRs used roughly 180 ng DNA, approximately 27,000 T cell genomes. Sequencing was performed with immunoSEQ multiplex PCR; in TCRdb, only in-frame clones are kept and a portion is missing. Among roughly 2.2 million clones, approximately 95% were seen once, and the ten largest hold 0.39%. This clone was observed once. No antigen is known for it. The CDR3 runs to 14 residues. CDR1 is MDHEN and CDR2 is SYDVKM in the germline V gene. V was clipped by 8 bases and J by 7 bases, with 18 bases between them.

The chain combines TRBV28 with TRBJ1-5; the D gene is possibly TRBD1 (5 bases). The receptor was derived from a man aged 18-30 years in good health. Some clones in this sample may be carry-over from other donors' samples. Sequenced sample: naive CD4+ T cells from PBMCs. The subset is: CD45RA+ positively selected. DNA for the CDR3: TGTGCCAGCGTCGGAGGGCAGGGCGGCCAGCCCCAGCATTTT. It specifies CASVGGQGGQPQHF.